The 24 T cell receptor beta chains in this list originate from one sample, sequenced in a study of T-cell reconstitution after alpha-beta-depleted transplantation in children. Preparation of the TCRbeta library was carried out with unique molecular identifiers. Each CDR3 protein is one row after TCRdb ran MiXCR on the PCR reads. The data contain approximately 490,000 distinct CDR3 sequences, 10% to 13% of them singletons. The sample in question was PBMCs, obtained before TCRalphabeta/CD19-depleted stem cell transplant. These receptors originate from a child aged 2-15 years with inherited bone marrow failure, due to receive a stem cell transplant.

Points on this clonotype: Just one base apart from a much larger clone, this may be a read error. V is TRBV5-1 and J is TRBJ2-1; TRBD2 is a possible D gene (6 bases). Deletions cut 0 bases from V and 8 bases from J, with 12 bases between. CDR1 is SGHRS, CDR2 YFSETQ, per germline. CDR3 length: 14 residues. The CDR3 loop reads CASSLGLVADEQFF. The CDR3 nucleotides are TGCGCCAGCAGCTTGGGACTAGTGGCGGATGAGCAGTTCTTC.

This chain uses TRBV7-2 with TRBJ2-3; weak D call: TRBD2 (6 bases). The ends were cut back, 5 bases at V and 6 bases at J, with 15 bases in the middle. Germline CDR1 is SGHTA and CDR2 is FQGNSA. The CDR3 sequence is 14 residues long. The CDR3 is CASSLAAGRDTQYF. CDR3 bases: TGTGCCAGCAGCCTGGCCGCGGGGAGGGATACGCAGTATTTT. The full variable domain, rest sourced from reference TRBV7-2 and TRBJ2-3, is GAGVSQSPSNKVTEKGKDVELRCDPISGHTALYWYRQSLGQGLEFLIYFQGNSAPDKSGLPSDRFSAERTGGSVSTLTIQRTQQEDSAVYLCASSLAAGRDTQYFGPGTRLTVL.

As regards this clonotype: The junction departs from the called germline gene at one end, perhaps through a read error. CDR3 DNA: TGCTGTGCTAGAGTCTCCTGGGGGGTCGCCCTGAACTATGGCTACACCTTC. It is translated as CCARVSWGVALNYGYTF. V gene TRBV20-1 combines with J gene TRBJ1-2; the D gene is possibly TRBD1 (5 bases). The V gene's germline CDR1 is DFQATT and CDR2 SNEGSKA (reference sequence). CDR3 size: 17 residues.

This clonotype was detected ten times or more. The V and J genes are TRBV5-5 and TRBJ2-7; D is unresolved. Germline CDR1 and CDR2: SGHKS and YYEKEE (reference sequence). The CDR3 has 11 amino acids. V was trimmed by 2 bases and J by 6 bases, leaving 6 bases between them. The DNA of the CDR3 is TGTGCCAGCAGCTTTACTCCCGAGCAGTACTTC. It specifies CASSFTPEQYF. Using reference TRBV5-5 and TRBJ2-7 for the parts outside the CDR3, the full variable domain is DAGVTQSPTHLIKTRGQQVTLRCSPISGHKSVSWYQQVLGQGPQFIFQYYEKEERGRGNFPDRFSARQFPNYSSELNVNALLLGDSALYLCASSFTPEQYFGPGTRLTVT.

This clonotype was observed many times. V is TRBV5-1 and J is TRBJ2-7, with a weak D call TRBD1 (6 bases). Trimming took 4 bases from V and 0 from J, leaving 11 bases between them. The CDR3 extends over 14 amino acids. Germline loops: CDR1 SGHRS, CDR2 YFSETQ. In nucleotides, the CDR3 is TGCGCCAGCAGCGTAACGACAGGCTCCTACGAGCAGTACTTC. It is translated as CASSVTTGSYEQYF.

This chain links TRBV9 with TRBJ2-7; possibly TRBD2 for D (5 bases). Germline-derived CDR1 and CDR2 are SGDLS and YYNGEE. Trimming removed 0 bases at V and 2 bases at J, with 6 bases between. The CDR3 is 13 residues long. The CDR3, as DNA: TGTGCCAGCAGCGTAGGGACTGCCTACGAGCAGTACTTC. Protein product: CASSVGTAYEQYF.

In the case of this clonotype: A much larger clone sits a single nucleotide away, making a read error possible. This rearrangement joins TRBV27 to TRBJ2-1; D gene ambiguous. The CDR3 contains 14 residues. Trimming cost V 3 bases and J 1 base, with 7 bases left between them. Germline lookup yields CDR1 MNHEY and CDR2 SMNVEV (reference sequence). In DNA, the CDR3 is TGTGCCAGCAGTTTGTCGTATTCCTACAATGAGCAGTTCTTC. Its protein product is CASSLSYSYNEQFF.

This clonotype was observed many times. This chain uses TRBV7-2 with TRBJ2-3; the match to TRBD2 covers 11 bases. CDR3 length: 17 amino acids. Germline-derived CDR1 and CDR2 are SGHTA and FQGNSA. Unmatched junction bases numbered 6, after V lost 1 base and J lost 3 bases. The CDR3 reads CASSLGRLAGGTDTQYF. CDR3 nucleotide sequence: TGTGCCAGCAGCTTAGGGCGCCTAGCGGGAGGTACAGATACGCAGTATTTT.

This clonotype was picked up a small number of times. CDR3 coding DNA: TGCGCCAGCAGACATTTAAGACTGACCAATGAGCAGTTCTTC. This translates into CASRHLRLTNEQFF. The chain employs TRBV4-3 and TRBJ2-1; D gene unclear. The CDR3 consists of 14 residues. Germline V gene data show CDR1 as LGHNA and CDR2 as YSLEER. Trimming pared 6 bases from V and 6 bases from J, leaving 15 bases between.

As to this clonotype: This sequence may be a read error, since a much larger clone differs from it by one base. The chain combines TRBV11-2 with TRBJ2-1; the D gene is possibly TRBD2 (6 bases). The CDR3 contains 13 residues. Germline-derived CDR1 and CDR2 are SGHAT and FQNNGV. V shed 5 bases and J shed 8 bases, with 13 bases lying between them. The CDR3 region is CASSPPAGHEQFF. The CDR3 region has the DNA TGTGCCAGCAGCCCCCCCGCGGGGCATGAGCAGTTCTTC.

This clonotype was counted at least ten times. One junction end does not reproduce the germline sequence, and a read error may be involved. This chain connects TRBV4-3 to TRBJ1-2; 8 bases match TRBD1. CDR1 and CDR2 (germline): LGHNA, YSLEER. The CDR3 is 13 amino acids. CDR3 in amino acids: CASSQEATGVLIF. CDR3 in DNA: TGCGCCAGCAGCCAAGAAGCGACAGGGGTTCTAATCTTC.

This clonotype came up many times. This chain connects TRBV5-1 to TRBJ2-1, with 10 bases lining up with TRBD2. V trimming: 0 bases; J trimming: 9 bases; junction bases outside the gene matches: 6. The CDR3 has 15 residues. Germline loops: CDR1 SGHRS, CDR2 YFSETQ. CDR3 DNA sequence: TGCGCCAGCAGCTTGGGAGCGGGAGGGCCTGGTGAGCAGTTCTTC. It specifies CASSLGAGGPGEQFF.

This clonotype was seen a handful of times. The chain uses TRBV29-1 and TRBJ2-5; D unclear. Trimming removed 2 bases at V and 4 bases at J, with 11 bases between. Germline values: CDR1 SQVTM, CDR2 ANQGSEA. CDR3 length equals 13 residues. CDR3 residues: CSVEKMGRETQYF. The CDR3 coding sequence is TGCAGCGTTGAAAAGATGGGTCGAGAGACCCAGTACTTC.

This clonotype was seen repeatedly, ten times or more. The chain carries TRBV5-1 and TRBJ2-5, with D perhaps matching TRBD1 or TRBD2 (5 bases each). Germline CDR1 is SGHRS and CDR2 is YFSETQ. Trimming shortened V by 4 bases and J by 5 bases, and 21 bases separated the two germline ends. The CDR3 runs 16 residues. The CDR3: CASSPSGPLLSETQYF. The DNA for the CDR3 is TGCGCCAGCAGCCCCTCGGGACCCCTGCTTTCGGAGACCCAGTACTTC.

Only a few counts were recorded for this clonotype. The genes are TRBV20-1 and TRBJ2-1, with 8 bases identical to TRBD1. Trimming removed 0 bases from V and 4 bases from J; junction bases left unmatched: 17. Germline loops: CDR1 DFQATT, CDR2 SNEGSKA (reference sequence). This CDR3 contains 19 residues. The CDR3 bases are TGCAGTGCTAGAGAATTCGGGACAGGAAGGGGTGGGGGGTACAATGAGCAGTTCTTC. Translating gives CSAREFGTGRGGGYNEQFF.

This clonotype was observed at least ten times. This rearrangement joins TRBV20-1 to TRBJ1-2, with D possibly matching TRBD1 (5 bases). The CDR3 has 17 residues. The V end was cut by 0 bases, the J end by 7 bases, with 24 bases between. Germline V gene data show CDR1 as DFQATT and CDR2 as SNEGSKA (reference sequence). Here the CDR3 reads CSARDTPGARVFGGYTF. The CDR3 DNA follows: TGCAGTGCTAGAGATACGCCCGGTGCCAGGGTTTTTGGTGGCTACACCTTC.

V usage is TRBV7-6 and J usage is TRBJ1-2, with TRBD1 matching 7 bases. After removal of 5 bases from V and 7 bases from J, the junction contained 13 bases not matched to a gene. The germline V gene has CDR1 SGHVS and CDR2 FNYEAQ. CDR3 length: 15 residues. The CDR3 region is CASSPRDRGFRGYTF. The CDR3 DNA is TGTGCCAGCAGCCCCCGGGACAGAGGCTTTCGTGGCTACACCTTC.

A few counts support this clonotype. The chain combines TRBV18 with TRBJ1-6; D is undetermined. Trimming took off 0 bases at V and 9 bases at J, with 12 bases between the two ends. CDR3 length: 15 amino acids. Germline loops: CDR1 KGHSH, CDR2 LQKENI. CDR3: CASSPPGSSASPLHF. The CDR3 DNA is TGTGCCAGCTCACCACCGGGCAGCTCTGCTTCACCCCTCCACTTT.

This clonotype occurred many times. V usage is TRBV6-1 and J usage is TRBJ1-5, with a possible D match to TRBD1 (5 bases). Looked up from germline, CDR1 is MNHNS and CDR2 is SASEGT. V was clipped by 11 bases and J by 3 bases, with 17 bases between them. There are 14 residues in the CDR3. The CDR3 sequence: CASGRGRANQPQHF. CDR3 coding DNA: TGTGCCTCTGGGCGGGGACGTGCCAATCAGCCCCAGCATTTT.

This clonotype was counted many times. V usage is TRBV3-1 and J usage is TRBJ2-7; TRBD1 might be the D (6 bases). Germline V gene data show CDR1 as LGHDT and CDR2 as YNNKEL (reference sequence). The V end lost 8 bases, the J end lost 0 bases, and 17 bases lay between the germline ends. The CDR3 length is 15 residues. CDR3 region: CASGPWGTLSYEQYF. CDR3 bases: TGTGCCAGCGGACCTTGGGGGACACTCTCCTACGAGCAGTACTTC.

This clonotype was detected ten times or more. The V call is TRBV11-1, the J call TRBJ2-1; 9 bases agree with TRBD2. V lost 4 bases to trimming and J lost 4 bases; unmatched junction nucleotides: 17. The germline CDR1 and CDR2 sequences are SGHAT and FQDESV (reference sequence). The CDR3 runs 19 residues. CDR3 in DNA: TGTGCCAGCAGCTACCCAGGCGGGCGGGAGGGCCGAAGTTACAATGAGCAGTTCTTC. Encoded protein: CASSYPGGREGRSYNEQFF.

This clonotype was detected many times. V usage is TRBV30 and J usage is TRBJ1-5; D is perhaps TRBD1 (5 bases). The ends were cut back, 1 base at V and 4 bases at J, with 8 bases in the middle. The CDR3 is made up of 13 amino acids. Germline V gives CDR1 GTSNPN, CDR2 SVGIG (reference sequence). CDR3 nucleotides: TGTGCCTGGAGTGCGCCAGGGAATCAGCCCCAGCATTTT. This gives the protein CAWSAPGNQPQHF.

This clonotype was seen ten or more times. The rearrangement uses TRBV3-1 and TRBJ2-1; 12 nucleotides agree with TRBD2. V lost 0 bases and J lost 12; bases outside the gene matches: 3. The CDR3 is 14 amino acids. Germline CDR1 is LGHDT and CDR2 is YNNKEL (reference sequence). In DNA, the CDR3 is TGTGCCAGCAGCCAAGATCTAGCGGGAGGGAGGCAGTTCTTC. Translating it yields CASSQDLAGGRQFF.

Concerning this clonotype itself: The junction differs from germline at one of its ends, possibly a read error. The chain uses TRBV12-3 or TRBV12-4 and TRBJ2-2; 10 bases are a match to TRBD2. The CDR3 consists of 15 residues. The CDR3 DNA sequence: TGTGCCAGCAGGGGACTAGCGATGAACATCGGGGAGCTGTTTTTT. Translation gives CASRGLAMNIGELFF.